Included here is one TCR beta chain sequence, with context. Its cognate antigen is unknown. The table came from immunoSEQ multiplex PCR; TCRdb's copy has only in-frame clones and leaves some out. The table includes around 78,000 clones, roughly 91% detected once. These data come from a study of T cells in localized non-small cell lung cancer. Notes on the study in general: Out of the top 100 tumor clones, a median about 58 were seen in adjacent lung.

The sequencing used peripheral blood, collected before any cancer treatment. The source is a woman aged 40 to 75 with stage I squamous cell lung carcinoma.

The chain's CDR3 is CASTMGPSTEAFF. CDR3 nucleotides: TGTGCCAGTACGATGGGACCAAGCACTGAAGCTTTCTTT. The V gene is TRBV2, the J gene TRBJ1-1; possibly TRBD1 for D (5 bases). Germline CDR1 SNHLY, CDR2 FYNNEI. The CDR3 extends over 13 amino acids. Trimming shortened V by 9 bases and J by 4 bases, and 15 bases separated the two germline ends.